What follows are 18 T cell receptor beta chains derived from one specimen sequenced in a study of blood T cell repertoires in COVID-19. Profiled with immunoSEQ multiplex PCR; TCRdb holds only in-frame clones, not every one. The sample lists 120,000 or so clones, approximately 90% occurring once. Sequencing used peripheral blood. These receptors were obtained from a man aged 45-60 years with acute or convalescent COVID-19.

The V gene is TRBV29-1, the J gene TRBJ1-3; 10 nucleotides agree with TRBD1. V shed 4 bases and J 2 bases; nucleotides not matched to a gene: 8. The CDR3 spans 16 residues. Germline-derived CDR1 and CDR2 are SQVTM and ANQGSEA. The CDR3 reads CSVARDRGSPGNTIYF. DNA for the CDR3: TGCAGCGTTGCTCGGGACAGGGGAAGCCCTGGAAACACCATATATTTT.

The V and J genes are TRBV11-2 and TRBJ2-7, with a possible D match to TRBD2 (5 bases). There are 14 residues in the CDR3. Germline loops: CDR1 SGHAT, CDR2 FQNNGV. Trimming stripped 2 bases from V and 7 bases from J, with 15 bases between. The CDR3 here is CASSLPSTRREQYF. The CDR3 nucleotides read TGTGCCAGCAGCTTACCCTCAACTAGACGTGAGCAGTACTTC. Filled out from reference TRBV11-2 and TRBJ2-7, the complete variable domain reads EAGVAQSPRYKIIEKRQSVAFWCNPISGHATLYWYQQILGQGPKLLIQFQNNGVVDDSQLPKDRFSAERLKGVDSTLKIQPAKLEDSAVYLCASSLPSTRREQYFGPGTRLTVT.

CDR3 amino acids: CASSSGQATNEKLFF. Here the CDR3 DNA reads TGTGCCAGCAGCTCTGGACAGGCAACTAATGAAAAACTGTTTTTT. The chain employs TRBV7-6 and TRBJ1-4, with TRBD1 matching 7 bases. This CDR3 contains 15 residues. The V segment lost 4 bases and the J segment 0 bases; nucleotides outside the gene matches: 2. Germline V gene lookup returns CDR1 SGHVS and CDR2 FNYEAQ.

This chain connects TRBV18 to TRBJ2-7, with 7 bases identical to TRBD1. The germline V gene encodes CDR1 KGHSH and CDR2 LQKENI. There are 14 residues in the CDR3. V lost 8 bases, J lost 3 bases, and 10 bases stayed unmatched. The CDR3 DNA sequence: TGTGCCAGCACGGACCGGGACAGACACTACGAGCAGTACTTC. It is translated as CASTDRDRHYEQYF.

The V and J genes are TRBV6-4 and TRBJ2-1, with 14 bases matching TRBD2. This CDR3 contains 14 residues. Germline CDR1 reads MRHNA; CDR2 reads SNTAGT. V was pared by 6 bases and J by 8 bases, with 3 bases of the junction left unmatched. CDR3 sequence (DNA): TGTGCCAGCAGCGGACTAGCGGGAGGCTATGAGCAGTTCTTC. This translates into CASSGLAGGYEQFF.

This clone was found once. The CDR3 DNA follows: TGTGCCAGCAACTTTGTTTTCGGGACAGGGAACACCGGGGAGCTGTTTTTT. Translated, it gives CASNFVFGTGNTGELFF. This chain links TRBV11-3 with TRBJ2-2; the match to TRBD1 covers 8 bases. Losses at the gene ends were 7 bases for V and 1 base for J; bases not matched to a gene: 11. Germline values: CDR1 SGHNT, CDR2 YENEEA. This CDR3 region has 17 residues. The whole variable domain, filled in from reference TRBV11-3 and TRBJ2-2, reads EAGVVQSPRYKIIEKKQPVAFWCNPISGHNTLYWYLQNLGQGPELLIRYENEEAVDDSQLPKDRFSAERLKGVDSTLKIQPAELGDSAVYLCASNFVFGTGNTGELFFGEGSRLTVL.

The gene calls are TRBV6-2 or TRBV6-3 and TRBJ1-6, with a possible D match to TRBD1 (5 bases). CDR1 and CDR2 from the germline V gene are MNHEY and SVGEGT. The CDR3 is made up of 14 amino acids. V was trimmed by 5 bases and J by 10 bases, leaving 15 bases between them. The DNA of the CDR3 is TGTGCCAGCAGTACAGGATTCGGCAAGTCACCCCTCCACTTT. This translates into CASSTGFGKSPLHF.

The chain is built from TRBV3-1 (or the pseudogene TRBV3-2) and TRBJ1-3, with a tentative D call TRBD1 (5 bases). CDR1 is LGHDT and CDR2 is YNNKEL in the germline V gene (reference sequence). The CDR3 has 15 residues. V lost 0 bases, J lost 7 bases, and 13 bases lay in between. CDR3 loop: CASSQDTNRQNTIYF. In DNA form, the CDR3 reads TGTGCCAGCAGCCAAGATACCAACCGACAGAACACCATATATTTT.

This clone came up a few times. The CDR3 loop reads CASSKVVRQGNKYEQYF. The CDR3 DNA follows: TGTGCCAGCAGCAAAGTTGTGAGACAGGGGAATAAGTACGAGCAGTACTTC. V gene TRBV21-1 combines with J gene TRBJ2-7; the listed D gene, TRBD1, was not tested against the DNA. TRBV21-1 is deemed a pseudogene. The CDR3 extends over 17 amino acids.

The sample holds a few counts of this clone. The rearrangement uses TRBV7-9 and TRBJ1-5; possibly TRBD1 for D (5 bases). CDR1 and CDR2 (germline): SEHNR, FQNEAQ (reference sequence). V was clipped by 5 bases and J by 3 bases, with 11 bases between them. This CDR3 spans 14 amino acids. The CDR3 nucleotides are TGTGCCAGCAGCAACTCTGGGGCCAATCAGCCCCAGCATTTT. Residues: CASSNSGANQPQHF.

The rearrangement uses TRBV6-5 and TRBJ2-5; a possible D gene is TRBD1 (6 bases). V lost 7 bases, J lost 4 bases, and 16 bases lay in between. The germline CDR1 and CDR2 sequences are MNHEY and SVGAGI. This CDR3 contains 14 residues. In DNA, the CDR3 is TGTGCCAGCACTTTCCCCAGGGGTGGAGAGACCCAGTACTTC. Protein: CASTFPRGGETQYF.

In DNA form, the CDR3 reads TGCAGTGCTACTGAAGGACTAGCGAATACCTACGAGCAGTACTTC. This translates into CSATEGLANTYEQYF. The chain uses TRBV20-1 and TRBJ2-7; 9 positions agree with TRBD2. The J segment lost 2 bases and the V segment lost 4 bases, leaving 9 bases of the junction unmatched. Germline V lookup: CDR1 DFQATT, CDR2 SNEGSKA (reference sequence). This CDR3 comprises 15 residues.

The chain combines TRBV10-3 with TRBJ1-3, with D perhaps matching TRBD1 (5 bases). The V and J ends lost 3 bases and 0 bases respectively, with 15 bases between them. The CDR3 covers 17 residues. Germline V CDR1 and CDR2: ENHRY, SYGVKD. CDR3 residues: CAISETQGSTSGNTIYF. DNA of the CDR3: TGTGCCATCAGTGAAACGCAGGGTTCGACCTCTGGAAACACCATATATTTT.

The rearrangement uses TRBV5-1 and TRBJ1-4; 12 bases are a match to TRBD1. Germline-derived CDR1 and CDR2 are SGHRS and YFSETQ. This CDR3 has 18 residues. V lost 2 bases and J lost 8; bases outside the gene matches: 13. In DNA, the CDR3 is TGCGCCAGCAGCTTTCTTCCCGGGACAGGGGGCGCGGGAGAAAAACTGTTTTTT. This translates into CASSFLPGTGGAGEKLFF.

The chain carries TRBV6-6 and TRBJ1-6; D is unresolved. V was cut by 2 bases and J by 8 bases, with 4 bases left in between. Germline V gene lookup returns CDR1 MNHNY and CDR2 SVGAGI (reference sequence). The CDR3 totals 12 residues. CDR3 in amino acids: CASSYSDSPLHF. The CDR3 DNA is TGTGCCAGCAGTTACAGCGATTCACCCCTCCACTTT.

V and J are TRBV10-3 and TRBJ1-6; 7 nucleotides agree with TRBD1. This CDR3 comprises 13 residues. The V and J ends lost 8 bases and 10 bases, in that order; junction bases with no gene match: 8. Looked up from germline, CDR1 is ENHRY and CDR2 is SYGVKD. CDR3 in amino acids: CAIGGQMDSPLHF. CDR3 sequence (DNA): TGTGCCATCGGGGGACAGATGGACTCACCCCTCCACTTT.

This chain links TRBV7-2 with TRBJ1-2; D remains ambiguous. Germline CDR1 SGHTA, CDR2 FQGNSA. V gave up 6 bases and J gave up 5 bases, with 16 bases separating them. This CDR3 has 14 residues. CDR3 coding DNA: TGTGCCAGCAGTCCTCGGGGAGGCTCGTATGGCTACACCTTC. Its translation: CASSPRGGSYGYTF.

The chain couples TRBV7-6 to TRBJ2-1; 9 bases are shared with TRBD2. Germline CDR1 is SGHVS and CDR2 is FNYEAQ. CDR3 length: 15 residues. The ends lost 5 bases at V and 6 bases at J; junction bases unmatched: 8. This chain's CDR3 is CASSLGTSPFNEQFF. The CDR3 nucleotides read TGTGCCAGCAGCCTAGGGACTAGCCCATTCAATGAGCAGTTCTTC.